This T cell receptor beta chain was obtained from a study of T cells in women clearing cervical HPV infection. Overall study context: For cases, blood was sampled a median approximately 150 days after lesion detection, interquartile range about 90 to 210 days. General study points: A classifier using richness and V gene abundances reached an AUC of roughly 0.83. TRBV6-7 relative abundance averaged 0.11% in cases and under 0.2% in controls. Associations may precede or follow infection; HPV-specific or memory T cells were not isolated.

Germline values: CDR1 MNHEY, CDR2 SVGEGT. There are 15 residues in the CDR3. V shed 8 bases, J shed 4 bases, and the junction held 9 bases outside the gene matches. As regards this clone: Its antigen is unidentified. The read halts 3 residues ahead of the CDR3 end, with the missing end drawn from the germline J gene.

Libraries were prepared by immunoSEQ multiplex PCR; TCRdb keeps only in-frame clonotypes and omits some of them. This repertoire includes about 14,000 clones. This TCR was sampled from a woman between 18 and 75 years old with a cervical HPV16 infection that either progressed to CIN3+ or cleared (not recorded which). V usage is TRBV6-2 or TRBV6-3 and J usage is TRBJ2-3; TRBD1 aligns across 10 bases. Specimen: blood buffy coat. CDR3: CASALGQGGPDTQYF. The covered CDR3 bases are TGTGCCAGCGCCTTAGGACAGGGGGGACCAGATACG.